What follows are 4 T cell receptor beta chains derived from one specimen sequenced in a study of blood T cell repertoires in COVID-19. Libraries were prepared by immunoSEQ multiplex PCR; TCRdb keeps only in-frame clonotypes and omits some of them. The table has about 67,000 clones, roughly 79% seen once. The material sequenced was peripheral blood. Receptors originate from a woman in her sixties with acute or convalescent COVID-19.

The table lists this clone with a few counts. The chain is built from TRBV27 and TRBJ1-5; D is unresolved. There are 13 residues in the CDR3. The V end lost 6 bases, the J end lost 5 bases, and 11 bases lay between the germline ends. Germline V gene lookup returns CDR1 MNHEY and CDR2 SMNVEV (reference sequence). The CDR3 loop is CASSPGWYQPQHF. Here the CDR3 DNA reads TGTGCCAGCAGCCCGGGGTGGTATCAGCCCCAGCATTTT.

V usage is TRBV14 and J usage is TRBJ1-4; D may be TRBD1 (6 bases). Trimming stripped 3 bases from V and 8 bases from J, with 19 bases between. The CDR3 is 16 amino acids. Germline values: CDR1 SGHDN, CDR2 FVKESK. The CDR3 region is CASSHPDTLRGEKLFF. DNA for the CDR3: TGTGCCAGCAGCCACCCCGACACCTTAAGGGGGGAAAAACTGTTTTTT.

Concerning this clone itself: The sample contains more than one DNA sequence encoding this CDR3. This chain joins TRBV7-9 and TRBJ2-7; maybe TRBD2 (5 bases). CDR3 length equals 12 residues. Germline CDR1 reads SEHNR; CDR2 reads FQNEAQ (reference sequence). V lost 4 bases, J lost 4 bases, and 8 bases lay in between. The CDR3 DNA is TGTGCCAGCAGCTCGGGATTTTACGAGCAGTACTTC. Translation: CASSSGFYEQYF.

The chain employs TRBV7-9 and TRBJ2-6; D remains ambiguous. V lost 3 bases and J lost 0, with 6 bases in between. The germline CDR1 and CDR2 sequences are SEHNR and FQNEAQ (reference sequence). This CDR3 contains 15 residues. The CDR3: CASSFTGSGANVLTF. In nucleotides, the CDR3 is TGTGCCAGCAGCTTCACGGGCTCTGGGGCCAACGTCCTGACTTTC.